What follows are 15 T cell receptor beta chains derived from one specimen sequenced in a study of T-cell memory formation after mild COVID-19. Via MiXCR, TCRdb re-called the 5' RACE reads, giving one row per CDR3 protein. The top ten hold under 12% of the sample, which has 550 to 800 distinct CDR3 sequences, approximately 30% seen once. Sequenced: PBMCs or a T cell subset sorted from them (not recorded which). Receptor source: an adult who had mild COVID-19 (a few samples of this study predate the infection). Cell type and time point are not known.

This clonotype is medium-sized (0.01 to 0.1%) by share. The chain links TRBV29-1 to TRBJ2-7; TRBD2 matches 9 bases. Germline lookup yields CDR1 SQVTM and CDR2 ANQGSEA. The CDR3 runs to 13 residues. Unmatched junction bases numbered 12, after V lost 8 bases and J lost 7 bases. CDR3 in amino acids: CSHSGAGGSEQYF. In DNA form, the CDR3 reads TGCAGCCACTCAGGAGCGGGAGGTAGTGAGCAGTACTTC.

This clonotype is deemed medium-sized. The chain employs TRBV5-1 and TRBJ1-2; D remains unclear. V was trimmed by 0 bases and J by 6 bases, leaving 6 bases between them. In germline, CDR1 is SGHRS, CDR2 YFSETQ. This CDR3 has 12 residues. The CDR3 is CASSLAQDGYTF. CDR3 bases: TGCGCCAGCAGCTTGGCGCAGGATGGCTACACCTTC.

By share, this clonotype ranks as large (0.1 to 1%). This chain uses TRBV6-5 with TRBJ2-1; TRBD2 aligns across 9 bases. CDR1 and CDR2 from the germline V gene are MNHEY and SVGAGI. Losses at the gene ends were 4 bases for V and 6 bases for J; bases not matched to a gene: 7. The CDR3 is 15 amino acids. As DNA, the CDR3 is TGTGCCAGCAGTTTCGTAGCGGGGGACTTCAATGAGCAGTTCTTC. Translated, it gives CASSFVAGDFNEQFF.

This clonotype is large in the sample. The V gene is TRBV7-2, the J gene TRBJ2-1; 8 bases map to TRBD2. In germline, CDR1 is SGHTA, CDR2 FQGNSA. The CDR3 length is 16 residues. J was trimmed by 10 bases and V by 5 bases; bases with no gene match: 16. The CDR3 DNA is TGTGCCAGCAGCGACCTCGCGGGAGGCTATATGGGCGAGCAGTTCTTC. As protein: CASSDLAGGYMGEQFF.

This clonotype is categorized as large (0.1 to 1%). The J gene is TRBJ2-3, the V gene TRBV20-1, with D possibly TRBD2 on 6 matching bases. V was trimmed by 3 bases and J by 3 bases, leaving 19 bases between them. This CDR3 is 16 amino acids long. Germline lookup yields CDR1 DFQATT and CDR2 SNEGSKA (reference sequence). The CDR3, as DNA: TGCAGTGCTAGGTCGGGGCAGGGAGGTTTTACAGATACGCAGTATTTT. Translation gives CSARSGQGGFTDTQYF.

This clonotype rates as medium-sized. This CDR3 reads CASSYSIAGINYNEQFF. The CDR3 DNA follows: TGTGCCAGCAGTTACTCGATCGCGGGGATAAACTACAATGAGCAGTTCTTC. The genes are TRBV6-6 and TRBJ2-1; D may be TRBD2 (6 bases). Germline CDR1 is MNHNY and CDR2 is SVGAGI (reference sequence). This CDR3 comprises 17 residues. V lost 0 bases, J lost 3 bases, and 15 bases lay in between.

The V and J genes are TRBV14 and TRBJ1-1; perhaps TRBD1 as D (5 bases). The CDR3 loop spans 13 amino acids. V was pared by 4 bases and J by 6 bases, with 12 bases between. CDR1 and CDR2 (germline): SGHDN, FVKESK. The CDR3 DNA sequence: TGTGCCAGCAGCCCGAGGGGATTCGCTGAAGCTTTCTTT. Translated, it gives CASSPRGFAEAFF.

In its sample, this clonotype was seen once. CDR3 sequence: CASSLGSGGTEAFF. CDR3 in DNA: TGTGCCAGCAGCTTAGGGTCAGGGGGCACTGAAGCTTTCTTT. V and J are TRBV7-2 and TRBJ1-1; 7 bases align to TRBD1. This CDR3 is built from 14 residues. CDR1 is SGHTA, CDR2 FQGNSA, per germline. The junction had 3 bases not matched to a gene; V was cut back by 1 base and J by 4 bases.

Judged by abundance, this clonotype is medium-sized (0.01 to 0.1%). CDR3 protein: CASSQDEWAGGNKETQYF. The CDR3 nucleotides are TGTGCCAGCAGCCAAGATGAATGGGCAGGGGGAAATAAAGAGACCCAGTACTTC. The chain combines TRBV3-1 with TRBJ2-5, with TRBD1 matching over 7 bases. The junction had 13 bases not matched to a gene; V was cut back by 0 bases and J by 3 bases. This CDR3 contains 18 residues. The germline V gene encodes CDR1 LGHDT and CDR2 YNNKEL (reference sequence).

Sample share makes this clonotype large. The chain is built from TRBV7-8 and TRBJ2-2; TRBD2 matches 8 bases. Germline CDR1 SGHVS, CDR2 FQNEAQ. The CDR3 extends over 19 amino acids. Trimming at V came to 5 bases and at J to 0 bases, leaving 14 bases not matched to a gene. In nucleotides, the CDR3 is TGTGCCAGCAGCGGAGACCCCGTAAGCGGGGGCACGAACACCGGGGAGCTGTTTTTT. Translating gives CASSGDPVSGGTNTGELFF.

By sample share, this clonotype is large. CDR3 in amino acids: CASSYVGRETQYF. CDR3 coding DNA: TGTGCCAGCAGTTACGTGGGGCGAGAGACCCAGTACTTC. The genes are TRBV6-5 and TRBJ2-5; D perhaps matches TRBD1 (5 bases). Germline V CDR1 and CDR2: MNHEY, SVGAGI. The V gene lost 2 bases and the J gene lost 4 bases, with 8 bases spanning the gap. This CDR3 has 13 residues.

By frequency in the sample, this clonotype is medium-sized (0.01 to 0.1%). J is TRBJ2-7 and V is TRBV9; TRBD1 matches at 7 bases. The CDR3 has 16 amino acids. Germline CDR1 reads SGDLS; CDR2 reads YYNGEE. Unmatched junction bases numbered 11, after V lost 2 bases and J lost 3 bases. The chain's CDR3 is CASSVQTGEGVYEQYF. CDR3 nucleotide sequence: TGTGCCAGCAGCGTCCAAACAGGGGAAGGTGTCTACGAGCAGTACTTC.

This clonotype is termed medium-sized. CDR3 sequence (DNA): TGTGCCAGCAGCTTAACGTCTTTCGGGGAACTAGCGGGAGTCGGGTCCTACAATGAGCAGTTCTTC. This translates into CASSLTSFGELAGVGSYNEQFF. The V call is TRBV6-2 or TRBV6-3, the J call TRBJ2-1, with 11 bases matching TRBD2. Germline CDR1 and CDR2: MNHEY and SVGEGT. The CDR3 is made up of 22 amino acids. Germline trimming cut 6 bases from V and 1 base from J; bases unmatched to any gene: 23.

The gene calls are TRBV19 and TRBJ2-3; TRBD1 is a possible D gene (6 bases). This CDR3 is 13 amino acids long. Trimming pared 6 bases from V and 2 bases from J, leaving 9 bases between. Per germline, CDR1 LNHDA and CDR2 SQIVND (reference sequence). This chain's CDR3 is CASSGQPTDTQYF. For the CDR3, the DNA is TGTGCCAGTAGCGGACAGCCCACAGATACGCAGTATTTT.

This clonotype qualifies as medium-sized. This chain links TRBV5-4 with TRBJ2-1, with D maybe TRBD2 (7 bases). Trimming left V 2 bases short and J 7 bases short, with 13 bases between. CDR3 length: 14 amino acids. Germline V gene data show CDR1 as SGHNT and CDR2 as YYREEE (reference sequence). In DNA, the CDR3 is TGTGCCAGCAGCTTAGTAGGGGGAGGGAATGAGCAGTTCTTC. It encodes CASSLVGGGNEQFF.